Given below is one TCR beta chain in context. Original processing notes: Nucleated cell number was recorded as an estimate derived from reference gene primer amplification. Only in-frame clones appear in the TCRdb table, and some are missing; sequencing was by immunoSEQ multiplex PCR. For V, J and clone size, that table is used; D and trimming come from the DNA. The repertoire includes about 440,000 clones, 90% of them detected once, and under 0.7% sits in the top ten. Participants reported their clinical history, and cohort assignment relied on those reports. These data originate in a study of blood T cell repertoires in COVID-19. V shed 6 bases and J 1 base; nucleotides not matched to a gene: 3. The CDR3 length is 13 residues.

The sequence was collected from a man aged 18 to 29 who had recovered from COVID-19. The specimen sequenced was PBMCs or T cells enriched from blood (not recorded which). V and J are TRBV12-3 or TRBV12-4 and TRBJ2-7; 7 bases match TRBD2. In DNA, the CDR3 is TGTGCCAGCAGGGCGGGGGTTTCCTACGAGCAGTACTTC. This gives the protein CASRAGVSYEQYF.